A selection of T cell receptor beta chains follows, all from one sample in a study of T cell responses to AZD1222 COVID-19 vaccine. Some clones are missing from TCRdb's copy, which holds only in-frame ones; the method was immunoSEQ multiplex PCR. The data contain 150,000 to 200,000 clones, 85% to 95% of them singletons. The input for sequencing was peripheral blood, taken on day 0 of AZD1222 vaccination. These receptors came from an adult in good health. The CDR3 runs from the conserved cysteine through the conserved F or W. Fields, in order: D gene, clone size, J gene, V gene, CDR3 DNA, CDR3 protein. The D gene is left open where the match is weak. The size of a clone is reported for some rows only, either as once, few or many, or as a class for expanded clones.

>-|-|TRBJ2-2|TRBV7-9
TGTGCCAGCACCTCTCTCCGGGGCAGGGTGAACACCGGGGAGCTGTTTTTT
CASTSLRGRVNTGELFF
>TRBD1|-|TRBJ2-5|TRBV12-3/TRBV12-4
TGTGCCAGCAGTTTCAAGGGGGCTGAGACCCAGTACTTC
CASSFKGAETQYF
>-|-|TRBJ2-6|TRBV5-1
TGCGCCAGCAGCTTTTACGGGAGCTCTGGGGCCAACGTCCTGACTTTC
CASSFYGSSGANVLTF
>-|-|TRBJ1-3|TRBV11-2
TGTGCCAGCAGTTCCGTTTTTGGGGGAAACACCATATATTTT
CASSSVFGGNTIYF
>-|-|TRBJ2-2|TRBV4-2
TGTGCCAGCAGCCAAGATAGGTCGGGGAGAAGTGCCGGGGAGCTGTTTTTT
CASSQDRSGRSAGELFF
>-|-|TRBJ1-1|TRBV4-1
TGCGCCAGCAGCCAAGGGGGGAGTTCATGGAACACTGAAGCTTTCTTT
CASSQGGSSWNTEAFF
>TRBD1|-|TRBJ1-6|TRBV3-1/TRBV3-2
TGTGCCAGCAGCCCCCGGAGGGGGCTAGGTCCAATGGATTCACCCCTCCACTTT
CASSPRRGLGPMDSPLHF
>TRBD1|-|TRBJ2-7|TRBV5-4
TGTGCCAGCAGCCCGGGACAGGGGGTTGGCGAGCAGTACTTC
CASSPGQGVGEQYF
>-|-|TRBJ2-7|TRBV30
TGTGCCTGGGGGCAGGGGGAGCAGTACTTC
CAWGQGEQYF
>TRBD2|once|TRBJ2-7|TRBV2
TGTGCCAGCAGTGAACTAGCGGGGTCCTACGAGCAGTACTTC
CASSELAGSYEQYF
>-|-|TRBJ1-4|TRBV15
TGTGCCACCAGCAGCCTGGGTGGGGCGCATACTAATGAAAAACTGTTTTTT
CATSSLGGAHTNEKLFF
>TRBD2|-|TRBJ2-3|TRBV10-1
TGCGCCAGCAGTAGAGGTAGCGGGATCGGCACAGATACGCAGTATTTT
CASSRGSGIGTDTQYF
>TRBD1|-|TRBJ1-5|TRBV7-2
TGTGCCAGCAGCATGACAGGGTATCAGCCCCAGCATTTT
CASSMTGYQPQHF
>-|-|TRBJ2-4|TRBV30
TGTGCCTGGAGTTTGGGGGGTTTCACCAAAAACATTCAGTACTTC
CAWSLGGFTKNIQYF
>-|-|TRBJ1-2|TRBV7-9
TGTGCCAGCAGCCGGGACGGTAACTATGGCTACACCTTC
CASSRDGNYGYTF
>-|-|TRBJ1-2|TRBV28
TGTGCCAGCAGTTCCGAAATATATGGCTACACCTTC
CASSSEIYGYTF
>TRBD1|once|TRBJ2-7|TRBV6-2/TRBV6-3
TGTGCCAGCAGTGACAGGGGTGCCGAGCAGTACTTC
CASSDRGAEQYF
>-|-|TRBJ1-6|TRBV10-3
TGTGCCATCACCGCTGGGGACCCCATGGGATCACCCCTCCACTTT
CAITAGDPMGSPLHF
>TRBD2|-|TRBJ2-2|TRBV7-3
TGTGCCAGCAGCTTAAGACTAGCGGGGAGCGGGGAGCTGTTTTTT
CASSLRLAGSGELFF
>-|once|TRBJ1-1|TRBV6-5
TGTGCCAGCAACCCTCAATTGAACACTGAAGCTTTCTTT
CASNPQLNTEAFF
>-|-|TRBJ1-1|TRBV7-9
TGTGCCAGCAGCCGATCGTCGGGGCACACTGAAGCTTTCTTT
CASSRSSGHTEAFF
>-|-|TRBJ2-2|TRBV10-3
TGTGCCATCAGTGAGGGGACCGGGGAGCTGTTTTTT
CAISEGTGELFF
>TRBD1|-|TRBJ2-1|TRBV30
TGTGCCTGGGCTCTAGGGACAGGGTACTACAATGAGCAGTTCTTC
CAWALGTGYYNEQFF
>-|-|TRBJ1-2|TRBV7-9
TGTGCCAGCAGCGAACTGGTGTACACCTTC
CASSELVYTF
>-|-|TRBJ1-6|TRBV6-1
TGTGCCAGCAGTGAATGGGGAAGGAGCTCCTATAATTCACCCCTCCACTTT
CASSEWGRSSYNSPLHF
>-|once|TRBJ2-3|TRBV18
TGTGCCAGCTCACGGCGCACTAGCTTCACAGATACGCAGTATTTT
CASSRRTSFTDTQYF
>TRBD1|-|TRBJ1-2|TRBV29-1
TGCAGCGTCAAACAGGGGAACTATGGCTACACCTTC
CSVKQGNYGYTF
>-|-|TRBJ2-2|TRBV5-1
TGCGCCAGCAGCTTGGGAGCCTCGAGAGCCGGGGAGCTGTTTTTT
CASSLGASRAGELFF
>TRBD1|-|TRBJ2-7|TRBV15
TGTGCCACCAGCAAAGACAGGGGGCCGTACGAGCAGTACTTC
CATSKDRGPYEQYF
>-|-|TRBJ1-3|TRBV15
TGTGCCACCAGCAGAGATAGGTATTCTGGAAACACCATATATTTT
CATSRDRYSGNTIYF
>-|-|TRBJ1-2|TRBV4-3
TGCGCCAGCAGCCAAGATAGTCAGGGCCCAGCTAACTATGGCTACACCTTC
CASSQDSQGPANYGYTF
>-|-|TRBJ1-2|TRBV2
TGTGCCAGCACAGGGTCTGACTATGGCTACACCTTC
CASTGSDYGYTF
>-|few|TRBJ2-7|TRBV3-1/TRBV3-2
TGTGCCAGCAGCCAGGGATCCGCATACGAGCAGTACTTC
CASSQGSAYEQYF
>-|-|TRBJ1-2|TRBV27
TGTGCCAGCAGTGGGCGGGACGCGAACTATGGCTACACCTTC
CASSGRDANYGYTF
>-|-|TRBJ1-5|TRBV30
TGTGCCTGGAGTGCCGGTAGGAATCAGCCCCAGCATTTT
CAWSAGRNQPQHF
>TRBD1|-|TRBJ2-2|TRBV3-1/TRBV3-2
TGTGCCAGCGGGAAGGGGGCTGAGTATACCGGGGAGCTGTTTTTT
CASGKGAEYTGELFF
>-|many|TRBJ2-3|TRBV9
TGTGCCAGCAGCGTAAACACGGCAACAGATACGCAGTATTTT
CASSVNTATDTQYF
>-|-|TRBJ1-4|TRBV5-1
TGCGCCAGCAGCCTGGATCGAAGTGAAAAACTGTTTTTT
CASSLDRSEKLFF
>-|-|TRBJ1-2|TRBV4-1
TGCGCCAGCAGCCAAGCCCCCGGGACATTGGATGGCTACACCTTC
CASSQAPGTLDGYTF
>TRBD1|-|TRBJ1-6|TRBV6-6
TGTGCCAGCAGTTACGGACAGGGGCCGAATTCACCCCTCCACTTT
CASSYGQGPNSPLHF
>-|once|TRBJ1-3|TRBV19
TGTGCCAGTAGTATCTTAACCGGGGTCGGAAACACCATATATTTT
CASSILTGVGNTIYF